A selection of T cell receptor beta chains follows, all from one sample in a study of patients and donors after allogeneic stem cell transplantation. TCRdb processed the RT-PCR reads anew with MiXCR; each CDR3 protein has one entry. The table lists over 150,000 distinct CDR3 sequences, roughly 40% of them singletons. Sequencing was performed on blood, either unsorted or a sorted T cell fraction (not recorded which). The receptors come from a human donor who was either an allogeneic HSCT recipient or a stem cell or donor lymphocyte infusion donor (not recorded which). It is not recorded whose cells these are; they may come from a transplant donor. CDR3s include the opening cysteine and the closing phenylalanine or tryptophan. The D gene is left open where the match is weak. Clone sizes are given selectively: once, few, many, or a class where the clone is expanded.

d_gene: -
v_gene: TRBV5-1
len: 14
j_gene: TRBJ1-2
abundance: few
CDR3aa: CASSSAPGDYGYTF
CDR3nt: TGCGCCAGCAGCTCAGCCCCGGGGGACTATGGCTACACCTTC

d_gene: -
v_gene: TRBV7-2
len: 11
j_gene: TRBJ1-2
abundance: -
CDR3aa: CASSLWSGYTF
CDR3nt: TGTGCCAGCAGCTTATGGAGCGGCTACACCTTC

d_gene: -
v_gene: TRBV6-1
len: 15
j_gene: TRBJ1-1
abundance: -
CDR3aa: CASSEDLGFYTEAFF
CDR3nt: TGTGCCAGCAGTGAAGACTTGGGGTTTTACACTGAAGCTTTCTTT

d_gene: -
v_gene: TRBV12-3/TRBV12-4
len: 13
j_gene: TRBJ2-2
abundance: -
CDR3aa: CASSRTETGELFF
CDR3nt: TGTGCCAGCAGTCGGACAGAGACCGGGGAGCTGTTTTTT

d_gene: -
v_gene: TRBV9
len: 14
j_gene: TRBJ1-2
abundance: -
CDR3aa: CASSGIQGNYGYTF
CDR3nt: TGTGCCAGCAGCGGAATTCAGGGAAACTATGGCTACACCTTC

d_gene: TRBD2
v_gene: TRBV28
len: 16
j_gene: TRBJ2-2
abundance: -
CDR3aa: CASSLAGGLNTGELFF
CDR3nt: TGTGCCAGCAGCCTAGCGGGAGGACTGAACACCGGGGAGCTGTTTTTT

d_gene: -
v_gene: TRBV20-1
len: 8
j_gene: TRBJ2-1
abundance: -
CDR3aa: CSAGDWIF
CDR3nt: TGCAGTGCTGGGGACTGGATCTTC

d_gene: -
v_gene: TRBV7-2
len: 12
j_gene: TRBJ1-1
abundance: -
CDR3aa: CASSLYWGQAFF
CDR3nt: TGTGCCAGCAGCTTATATTGGGGGCAGGCTTTCTTT

d_gene: -
v_gene: TRBV12-3/TRBV12-4
len: 11
j_gene: TRBJ2-5
abundance: -
CDR3aa: CASKIQETQYF
CDR3nt: TGTGCCAGCAAAATCCAAGAGACCCAGTACTTC

d_gene: -
v_gene: TRBV5-6
len: 11
j_gene: TRBJ2-7
abundance: few
CDR3aa: CASSLKREQYF
CDR3nt: TGTGCCAGCAGCTTGAAAAGGGAGCAGTACTTC

d_gene: -
v_gene: TRBV2
len: 13
j_gene: TRBJ2-2
abundance: -
CDR3aa: CASNWGGTGELFF
CDR3nt: TGTGCCAGCAACTGGGGAGGCACCGGGGAGCTGTTTTTT

d_gene: -
v_gene: TRBV3-1
len: 12
j_gene: TRBJ1-2
abundance: -
CDR3aa: CASSQWFYGYTF
CDR3nt: TGTGCCAGCAGCCAATGGTTTTATGGCTACACCTTC

d_gene: -
v_gene: TRBV18
len: 13
j_gene: TRBJ2-5
abundance: -
CDR3aa: CASLPGVLETQYF
CDR3nt: TGTGCCAGCTTGCCGGGGGTCTTAGAGACCCAGTACTTC

d_gene: -
v_gene: TRBV4-3
len: 14
j_gene: TRBJ1-1
abundance: -
CDR3aa: CASSPALLDTEAFF
CDR3nt: TGCGCCAGCAGCCCAGCCCTGTTGGACACTGAAGCTTTCTTT

d_gene: -
v_gene: TRBV4-1
len: 15
j_gene: TRBJ1-5
abundance: -
CDR3aa: CASSPRALSNQPQHF
CDR3nt: TGCGCCAGCAGCCCACGGGCCCTTAGCAATCAGCCCCAGCATTTT

d_gene: -
v_gene: TRBV5-6
len: 16
j_gene: TRBJ1-1
abundance: few
CDR3aa: CASSPTDFELGTEAFF
CDR3nt: TGTGCCAGCAGTCCGACAGACTTTGAATTGGGCACTGAAGCTTTCTTT

d_gene: -
v_gene: TRBV7-2
len: 13
j_gene: TRBJ1-6
abundance: -
CDR3aa: CASSLVSGSPLHF
CDR3nt: TGTGCCAGCAGCTTAGTGTCCGGGTCACCCCTCCACTTT

d_gene: -
v_gene: TRBV7-6
len: 15
j_gene: TRBJ2-3
abundance: -
CDR3aa: CASSLGSGSTDTQYF
CDR3nt: TGTGCCAGCAGCTTAGGCAGCGGGAGCACAGATACGCAGTATTTT

d_gene: -
v_gene: TRBV21-1
len: 16
j_gene: TRBJ2-1
abundance: -
CDR3aa: CASSKEASGRCGEQFF
CDR3nt: TGTGCCAGCAGCAAAGAAGCTAGCGGGAGATGTGGTGAGCAGTTCTTC

d_gene: -
v_gene: TRBV5-6
len: 12
j_gene: TRBJ1-2
abundance: few
CDR3aa: CASSFSMDGYTF
CDR3nt: TGTGCCAGCAGCTTTTCAATGGATGGCTACACCTTC

d_gene: TRBD2
v_gene: TRBV28
len: 15
j_gene: TRBJ2-7
abundance: few
CDR3aa: CASSSRTSGSYEQYF
CDR3nt: TGTGCCAGCAGTTCACGGACTAGCGGGAGTTACGAGCAGTACTTC

d_gene: -
v_gene: TRBV6-5
len: 12
j_gene: TRBJ1-2
abundance: few
CDR3aa: CASSQGLAGYTF
CDR3nt: TGTGCCAGCAGCCAGGGGTTGGCTGGCTACACCTTC

d_gene: TRBD1
v_gene: TRBV20-1
len: 14
j_gene: TRBJ1-5
abundance: -
CDR3aa: CSATTGDSNQPQHF
CDR3nt: TGCAGTGCTACGACAGGGGATAGCAATCAGCCCCAGCATTTT